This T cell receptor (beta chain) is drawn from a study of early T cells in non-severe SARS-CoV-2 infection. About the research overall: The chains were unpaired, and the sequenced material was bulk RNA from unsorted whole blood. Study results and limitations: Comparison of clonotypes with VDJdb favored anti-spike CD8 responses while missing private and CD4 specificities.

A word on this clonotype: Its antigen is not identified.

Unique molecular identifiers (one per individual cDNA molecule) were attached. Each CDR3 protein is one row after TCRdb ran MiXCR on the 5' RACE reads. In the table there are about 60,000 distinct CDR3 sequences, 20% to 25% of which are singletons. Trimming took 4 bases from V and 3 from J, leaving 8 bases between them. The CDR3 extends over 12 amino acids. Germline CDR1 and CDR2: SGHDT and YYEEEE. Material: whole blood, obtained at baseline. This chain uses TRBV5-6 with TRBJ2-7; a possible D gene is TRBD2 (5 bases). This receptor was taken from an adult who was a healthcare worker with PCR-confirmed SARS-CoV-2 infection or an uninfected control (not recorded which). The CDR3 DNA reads TGTGCCAGCAGCGCCCGGGACTACGAGCAGTACTTC. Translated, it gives CASSARDYEQYF. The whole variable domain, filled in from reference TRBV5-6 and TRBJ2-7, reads DAGVTQSPTHLIKTRGQQVTLRCSPKSGHDTVSWYQQALGQGPQFIFQYYEEEERQRGNFPDRFSGHQFPNYSSELNVNALLLGDSALYLCASSARDYEQYFGPGTRLTVT.